This T cell receptor beta chain was sequenced during a study of T cell repertoires in cytomegalovirus infection. This clonotype was recorded many times. TCRdb redid the calling of the reads with MiXCR, one entry per CDR3 protein. The table lists 250,000 or so distinct CDR3 sequences, over 15% of them singletons. Trimming removed 4 bases from V and 0 bases from J; junction bases left unmatched: 6. The CDR3 length is 17 residues. Looked up from germline, CDR1 is SGHRS and CDR2 is YFSETQ. The sequenced material came from CD8+ T cells from PBMCs. This chain uses TRBV5-1 with TRBJ2-6; 8 bases fit TRBD1. This receptor was identified in a human donor in good health (CMV status not recorded). Some clones in this sample may be carry-over from other donors' samples. Written as DNA, the CDR3 is TGCGCCAGCAGCATTTTGACAGGGGACTCTGGGGCCAACGTCCTGACTTTC. Encoded protein: CASSILTGDSGANVLTF.